Below, 28 T cell receptor beta chains from the same sample are listed, as sequenced in a study of T cells in Graves' hyperthyroidism and ophthalmopathy. RNA transcripts provided the source from which TCR beta CDR3 regions were amplified. First-round RT-PCR of the TCR CDR3 relied on the HTBI primer set. One entry per CDR3 protein, called by TCRdb with MiXCR from the multiplex PCR reads. The sample includes over 450,000 distinct CDR3 sequences, over 15% of them seen just once. The material sequenced was blood. The source is a woman under 30 with Graves' ophthalmopathy.

There are many counts of this clonotype. The chain combines TRBV2 with TRBJ1-5; D call uncertain. Germline CDR1 is SNHLY and CDR2 is FYNNEI. The CDR3 runs 14 residues. V was clipped by 4 bases and J by 2 bases, with 9 bases between them. CDR3 sequence (DNA): TGTGCCAGCAGTGCAGAGAGGGGCAATCAGCCCCAGCATTTT. It codes for CASSAERGNQPQHF.

The rearrangement joins TRBV29-1 to TRBJ1-1; D is ambiguous. The CDR3 contains 15 residues. Germline values: CDR1 SQVTM, CDR2 ANQGSEA. Trimming shortened V by 5 bases and J by 1 base, and 17 bases separated the two germline ends. The DNA of the CDR3 is TGCAGCGTTACCAAAGATGGTTGGGAGAACACTGAAGCTTTCTTT. It specifies CSVTKDGWENTEAFF.

The gene calls are TRBV5-1 and TRBJ1-5; TRBD1 aligns across 7 bases. Germline assignment: CDR1 SGHRS and CDR2 YFSETQ. V lost 0 bases, J lost 5 bases, and 5 bases stayed unmatched. CDR3 length equals 15 residues. CDR3 protein: CASSLEGTADQPQHF. CDR3 in DNA: TGCGCCAGCAGCTTGGAGGGGACAGCCGATCAGCCCCAGCATTTT.

This clonotype was recorded at least ten times. The CDR3 region is CASSDPGQGLTGNTIYF. CDR3 sequence (DNA): TGTGCCAGCAGTGATCCTGGGCAGGGTCTTACTGGAAACACCATATATTTT. The J gene is TRBJ1-3, the V gene TRBV2, with a possible D match to TRBD1 (5 bases). V was clipped by 3 bases and J by 2 bases, with 17 bases between them. CDR1 is SNHLY, CDR2 FYNNEI, per germline. The CDR3 length is 17 residues. Complete variable domain (other parts from reference TRBV2 and TRBJ1-3): EPEVTQTPSHQVTQMGQEVILRCVPISNHLYFYWYRQILGQKVEFLVSFYNNEISEKSEIFDDQFSVERPDGSNFTLKIRSTKLEDSAMYFCASSDPGQGLTGNTIYFGEGSWLTVV.

Only a few counts were recorded for this clonotype. The chain links TRBV4-1 to TRBJ2-7, with D possibly TRBD1 on 6 matching bases. The V end was cut by 5 bases, the J end by 3 bases, with 17 bases between. The CDR3 contains 15 residues. Germline V gene sequence: CDR1 MGHRA, CDR2 YSYEKL. CDR3 loop: CASSLQGTPYYEQYF. The CDR3 DNA reads TGCGCCAGCAGCTTACAGGGTACCCCTTACTACGAGCAGTACTTC.

The sample holds many counts of this clonotype. The chain joins TRBV5-1 to TRBJ1-4; possible D gene TRBD1, 5 bases. Trimming removed 3 bases from V and 8 bases from J, with 14 bases in between. CDR3 size: 14 residues. CDR1 and CDR2 from the germline V gene are SGHRS and YFSETQ. The CDR3 is CASSSRGLGEKLFF. CDR3 coding DNA: TGCGCCAGCAGCTCAAGGGGTCTTGGCGAAAAACTGTTTTTT.

V and J are TRBV15 and TRBJ1-1; a weak D match, TRBD1 (6 bases). Trimming stripped 11 bases from V and 3 bases from J, with 19 bases between. CDR1 is LNHNV and CDR2 is YYDKDF in the germline V gene (reference sequence). The CDR3 covers 14 residues. CDR3 region: CASGPGQEDTEAFF. The CDR3 bases are TGTGCCTCGGGGCCGGGACAAGAAGACACTGAAGCTTTCTTT.

The V call is TRBV6-5, the J call TRBJ2-3; no firm D call. The V end lost 0 bases, the J end lost 6 bases, and 10 bases lay between the germline ends. CDR1 MNHEY and CDR2 SVGAGI come from the germline V gene. This CDR3 has 14 amino acids. The CDR3 sequence: CASSYSPRDDTQYF. DNA of the CDR3: TGTGCCAGCAGTTACTCACCTAGAGACGATACGCAGTATTTT.

The CDR3 nucleotides are TGCAGTGCTTTGGAGGGCAATGAGCAGTTCTTC. This sequence encodes CSALEGNEQFF. The chain recombines TRBV20-1 with TRBJ2-1; possibly TRBD2 for D (6 bases). Germline CDR1 and CDR2: DFQATT and SNEGSKA (reference sequence). Trimming cost V 5 bases and J 6 bases, with 8 bases left between them. The CDR3 extends over 11 amino acids.

This clonotype was detected many times. V gene TRBV27 combines with J gene TRBJ2-7; 7 bases fit TRBD1. V was clipped by 0 bases and J by 3 bases; unmatched bases: 5. Germline CDR1 is MNHEY and CDR2 is SMNVEV (reference sequence). This CDR3 is 15 amino acids long. The CDR3 DNA reads TGTGCCAGCAGTTTATCAGGGGGCCAGGGCTACGAGCAGTACTTC. Protein sequence: CASSLSGGQGYEQYF.

This clonotype was observed at least ten times. The rearrangement links TRBV27 to TRBJ2-1; no clear D gene. Germline V gene sequence: CDR1 MNHEY, CDR2 SMNVEV (reference sequence). V shed 6 bases and J shed 0 bases, with 3 bases lying between them. The CDR3 has 12 residues. Here the CDR3 reads CASRVSYNEQFF. CDR3 bases: TGTGCCAGCAGGGTCTCCTACAATGAGCAGTTCTTC.

This clonotype turned up a few times. The CDR3 DNA sequence: TGCGCCAGCAGCTTGGCAGTTCGGGAGACCCAGTACTTC. As protein: CASSLAVRETQYF. The chain has TRBV5-1 and TRBJ2-5; no definite D call. This CDR3 is 13 amino acids long. V lost 0 bases to trimming and J lost 5 bases, with 8 bases between them. CDR1 is SGHRS, CDR2 YFSETQ, per germline.

This clonotype has ten or more counts. The chain links TRBV11-2 to TRBJ2-1, with unresolved D. V was pared by 5 bases and J by 10 bases, with 9 bases between. This CDR3 has 11 amino acids. CDR1 is SGHAT, CDR2 FQNNGV, per germline. DNA of the CDR3: TGTGCCAGCAGCACCACTATAGAGCAGTTCTTC. Protein product: CASSTTIEQFF.

This clonotype was seen a few times. The chain combines TRBV10-3 with TRBJ2-1, with 10 bases identical to TRBD2. This CDR3 has 15 amino acids. With 6 bases clipped from V and 2 bases from J, the junction kept 4 bases outside the gene matches. Germline assignment: CDR1 ENHRY and CDR2 SYGVKD. The CDR3 spells CAISVAGGAYNEQFF. CDR3 DNA sequence: TGTGCCATCAGCGTAGCGGGAGGCGCCTACAATGAGCAGTTCTTC.

This clonotype was observed a few times. The V gene is TRBV6-1, the J gene TRBJ1-1; the D gene is possibly TRBD1 (6 bases). The V end was cut by 9 bases, the J end by 9 bases, with 14 bases between. Germline lookup yields CDR1 MNHNS and CDR2 SASEGT. The CDR3 runs to 11 residues. CDR3 DNA: TGTGCCAGGAGGGACAACGTAAAAGCTTTCTTT. It translates to CARRDNVKAFF.

The table lists this clonotype with many counts. This sequence joins TRBV30 and TRBJ1-2, with 7 nucleotides matching TRBD1. V lost 1 base to trimming and J lost 3 bases; unmatched junction nucleotides: 5. Germline CDR1 reads GTSNPN; CDR2 reads SVGIG (reference sequence). This CDR3 region has 14 residues. CDR3 coding DNA: TGTGCCTGGAGTGGAACAGGGGTGGACTATGGCTACACCTTC. Its translation is CAWSGTGVDYGYTF.

This clonotype has at least ten counts. J is TRBJ2-1 and V is TRBV3-1; the D gene is possibly TRBD2 (6 bases). This CDR3 comprises 15 residues. Per germline, CDR1 LGHDT and CDR2 YNNKEL (reference sequence). Trimming shortened V by 1 base and J by 8 bases, and 15 bases separated the two germline ends. DNA for the CDR3: TGTGCCAGCAGCCAAGCCACCGGGAGAGTGGATGAGCAGTTCTTC. Its translation: CASSQATGRVDEQFF.

This clonotype was detected ten times or more. The chain joins TRBV6-1 to TRBJ1-1, with TRBD1 identical over 7 bases. Per germline, CDR1 MNHNS and CDR2 SASEGT. V dropped 8 bases and J dropped 0; count of bases not matched to a gene: 12. The CDR3 is 16 amino acids. DNA for the CDR3: TGTGCCAGCTTATCGGGACAGTTGTTCATGAACACTGAAGCTTTCTTT. It codes for CASLSGQLFMNTEAFF.

This clonotype has ten or more counts. This chain links TRBV18 with TRBJ2-5, with D uncertain. CDR1 and CDR2 (germline): KGHSH, LQKENI. V was trimmed by 0 bases and J by 0 bases, leaving 2 bases between them. The CDR3 loop spans 13 amino acids. CDR3 sequence reads: CASSPPDQETQYF. The CDR3 DNA is TGTGCCAGCTCACCACCCGACCAAGAGACCCAGTACTTC.

J is TRBJ1-4 and V is TRBV7-9, with no clear D. CDR1 is SEHNR, CDR2 FQNEAQ, per germline (reference sequence). Trimming removed 3 bases from V and 5 bases from J, with 7 bases in between. The CDR3 is 13 residues long. CDR3 sequence reads: CASSFGTNEKLFF. DNA of the CDR3: TGTGCCAGCAGCTTTGGAACAAATGAAAAACTGTTTTTT.

This clonotype was detected many times. This chain links TRBV2 with TRBJ2-7, with D perhaps matching TRBD2 (6 bases). Germline CDR1 and CDR2: SNHLY and FYNNEI. The CDR3 has 16 amino acids. The germline V and J ends were trimmed by 6 bases and 1 base, with 19 bases remaining between them. The CDR3 region is CASSPGGTRLSYEQYF. CDR3 sequence (DNA): TGTGCCAGCAGCCCCGGAGGGACGCGCCTTTCCTACGAGCAGTACTTC.

This clonotype has only a few counts. The chain has TRBV6-1 and TRBJ1-4; D possibly corresponds to TRBD1 (6 bases). The V gene's germline CDR1 is MNHNS and CDR2 SASEGT. This CDR3 spans 15 amino acids. Trimming pared 6 bases from V and 4 bases from J, leaving 15 bases between. As DNA, the CDR3 is TGTGCCAGCAGCGACACAGGGCGGAATAATGAAAAACTGTTTTTT. As protein: CASSDTGRNNEKLFF.

In its sample, this clonotype was seen a few times. V usage is TRBV14 and J usage is TRBJ1-1; the match to TRBD1 covers 7 bases. Per germline, CDR1 SGHDN and CDR2 FVKESK. The ends lost 2 bases at V and 4 bases at J; junction bases unmatched: 7. The CDR3 spans 15 residues. In nucleotides, the CDR3 is TGTGCCAGCAGCCAATCCTATGAGGGGGCCACTGAAGCTTTCTTT. Residues: CASSQSYEGATEAFF. Filled out from reference TRBV14 and TRBJ1-1, the complete variable domain reads EAGVTQFPSHSVIEKGQTVTLRCDPISGHDNLYWYRRVMGKEIKFLLHFVKESKQDESGMPNNRFLAERTGGTYSTLKVQPAELEDSGVYFCASSQSYEGATEAFFGQGTRLTVV.

This clonotype was seen a handful of times. V usage is TRBV27 and J usage is TRBJ2-7; tentative D call: TRBD1 (6 bases). CDR3 size: 14 residues. V was clipped by 6 bases and J by 4 bases, with 16 bases between them. The germline CDR1 and CDR2 sequences are MNHEY and SMNVEV (reference sequence). CDR3: CASRGDQQGYEQYF. The CDR3 nucleotides read TGTGCCAGCAGGGGGGACCAACAGGGTTACGAGCAGTACTTC.

This clonotype was picked up many times. This chain connects TRBV30 to TRBJ1-5; D not certain. Trimming removed 1 base at V and 4 bases at J, with 8 bases between. The germline gives CDR1 GTSNPN, CDR2 SVGIG (reference sequence). CDR3 length: 13 amino acids. In DNA, the CDR3 is TGTGCCTGGAGTGGCGGCAGAAATCAGCCCCAGCATTTT. Translation gives CAWSGGRNQPQHF.

This clonotype was seen at least ten times. The chain has TRBV20-1 and TRBJ2-7; no reliable D call. V was shortened by 6 bases and J by 0 bases, with 15 bases between the two germline ends. Germline assignment: CDR1 DFQATT and CDR2 SNEGSKA (reference sequence). The CDR3 has 14 amino acids. CDR3 nucleotides: TGCAGTGCCAACACCCTCTCCTACTCCTACGAGCAGTACTTC. Amino acid sequence: CSANTLSYSYEQYF.

The chain recombines TRBV18 with TRBJ2-2, with D maybe TRBD1 (5 bases). This CDR3 comprises 14 residues. The germline gives CDR1 KGHSH, CDR2 LQKENI. The V gene lost 4 bases and the J gene lost 1 base, with 7 bases spanning the gap. CDR3 region: CASSQQGNTGELFF. CDR3 sequence (DNA): TGTGCCAGCTCACAGCAGGGGAACACCGGGGAGCTGTTTTTT.

The chain couples TRBV20-1 to TRBJ2-3; 9 bases map to TRBD1. This CDR3 spans 15 amino acids. V dropped 2 bases and J dropped 3; count of bases not matched to a gene: 6. Germline loops: CDR1 DFQATT, CDR2 SNEGSKA (reference sequence). CDR3 bases: TGCAGTGCTAGACCTCCGGACAGGGGAACAGATACGCAGTATTTT. Translating it yields CSARPPDRGTDTQYF.